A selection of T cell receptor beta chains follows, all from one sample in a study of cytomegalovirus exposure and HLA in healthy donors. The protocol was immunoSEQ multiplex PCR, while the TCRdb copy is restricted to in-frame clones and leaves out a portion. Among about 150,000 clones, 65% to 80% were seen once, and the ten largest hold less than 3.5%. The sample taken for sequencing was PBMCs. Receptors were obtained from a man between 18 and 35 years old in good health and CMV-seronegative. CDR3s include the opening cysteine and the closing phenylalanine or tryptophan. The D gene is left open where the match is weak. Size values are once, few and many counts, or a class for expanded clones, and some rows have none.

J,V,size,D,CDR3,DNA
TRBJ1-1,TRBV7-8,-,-,CASSRKGRGTEAFF,TGTGCCAGCAGCCGTAAGGGGCGCGGCACTGAAGCTTTCTTT
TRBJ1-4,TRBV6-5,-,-,CASSYREKLFF,TGTGCCAGCAGTTACCGTGAAAAACTGTTTTTT
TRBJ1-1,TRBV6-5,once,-,CASSFPPNTEAFF,TGTGCCAGCAGTTTCCCTCCGAACACTGAAGCTTTCTTT
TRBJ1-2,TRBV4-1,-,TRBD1,CASSQTEGQGEAYGYTF,TGCGCCAGCAGCCAAACCGAGGGGCAGGGGGAGGCCTATGGCTACACCTTC
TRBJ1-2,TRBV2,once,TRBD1,CASSVDRDYGYTF,TGTGCCAGCAGCGTGGACAGGGACTATGGCTACACCTTC
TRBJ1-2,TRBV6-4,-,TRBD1,CASSDTDRQGAPGFDGYTF,TGTGCCAGCAGTGACACCGATAGACAGGGGGCCCCGGGGTTTGATGGCTACACCTTC
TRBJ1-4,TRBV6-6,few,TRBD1,CASSYLTGVGEKLFF,TGTGCCAGCAGTTACCTGACAGGGGTGGGTGAAAAACTGTTTTTT
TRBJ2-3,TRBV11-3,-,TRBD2,CASSPGLAGSTDTQYF,TGTGCCAGCAGCCCGGGACTAGCGGGGAGCACAGATACGCAGTATTTT
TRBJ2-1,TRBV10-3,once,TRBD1,CAISGQLRGNEQFF,TGTGCCATCAGTGGACAACTCAGGGGGAATGAGCAGTTCTTC
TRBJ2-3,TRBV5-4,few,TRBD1,CASSAKGQGFTDTQYF,TGTGCCAGCAGCGCGAAAGGACAGGGGTTTACAGATACGCAGTATTTT
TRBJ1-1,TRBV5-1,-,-,CASSPTRGRSTEAFF,TGCGCCAGCAGCCCCACCAGGGGAAGAAGCACTGAAGCTTTCTTT
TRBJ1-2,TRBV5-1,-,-,CASSAGMNGYGYTF,TGCGCCAGCAGCGCGGGTATGAACGGCTATGGCTACACCTTC
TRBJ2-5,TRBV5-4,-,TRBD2,CASSGGDVETQYF,TGTGCCAGCAGCGGGGGGGACGTGGAGACCCAGTACTTC
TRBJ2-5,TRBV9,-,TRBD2,CASSVGGSGGVETQYF,TGTGCCAGCAGCGTAGGGGGTAGCGGGGGGGTGGAGACCCAGTACTTC
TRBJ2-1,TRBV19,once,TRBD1,CASSIERQGANEQFF,TGTGCCAGTAGTATCGAGCGGCAGGGGGCCAATGAGCAGTTCTTC
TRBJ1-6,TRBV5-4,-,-,CASSLGAGGDSLNSPLHF,TGTGCCAGCAGCTTGGGGGCGGGCGGAGATAGTTTAAATTCACCCCTCCACTTT
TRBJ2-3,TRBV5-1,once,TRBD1,CASSSGQGTADTQYF,TGCGCCAGCAGTTCGGGACAGGGGACGGCAGATACGCAGTATTTT
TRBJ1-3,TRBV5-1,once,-,CASSPSVDGVSGNTIYF,TGCGCCAGCAGCCCGTCGGTCGACGGAGTCTCTGGAAACACCATATATTTT
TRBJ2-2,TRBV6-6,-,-,CASGSQGYAGELFF,TGTGCCAGCGGATCACAGGGCTACGCCGGGGAGCTGTTTTTT
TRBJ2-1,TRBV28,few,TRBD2,CASSTRTDVAGYNEQFF,TGTGCCAGCAGTACAAGGACAGACGTAGCGGGGTACAATGAGCAGTTCTTC
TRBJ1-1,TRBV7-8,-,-,CASSLAQGAEAFF,TGTGCCAGCAGCTTAGCTCAGGGCGCTGAAGCTTTCTTT
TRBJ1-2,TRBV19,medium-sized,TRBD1,CASTLIGTGPTNYGYTF,TGTGCCAGTACTCTAATCGGGACAGGACCAACCAACTATGGCTACACCTTC
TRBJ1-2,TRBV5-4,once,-,CASSPDFYGYTF,TGTGCCAGCAGCCCGGACTTCTATGGCTACACCTTC
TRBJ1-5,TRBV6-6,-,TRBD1,CASSPGQGNQPQHF,TGTGCCAGCAGTCCCGGACAGGGCAATCAGCCCCAGCATTTT
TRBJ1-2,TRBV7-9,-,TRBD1,CASSFDRGNYGYTF,TGTGCCAGCAGCTTCGACAGGGGGAACTATGGCTACACCTTC
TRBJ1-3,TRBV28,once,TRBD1,CASSEPRGLKGNTIYF,TGTGCCAGCAGCGAACCCAGGGGGCTCAAGGGAAACACCATATATTTT
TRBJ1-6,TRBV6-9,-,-,CASGLGRESNSPLHF,TGTGCCAGCGGCTTAGGGAGGGAGAGTAATTCACCCCTCCACTTT
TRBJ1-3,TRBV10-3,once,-,CAILDSWSSGNTIYF,TGTGCCATCCTGGACAGTTGGAGCTCTGGAAACACCATATATTTT
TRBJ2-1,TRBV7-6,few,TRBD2,CASRPEIAGGANEQFF,TGTGCCAGCAGGCCAGAGATAGCGGGGGGAGCTAATGAGCAGTTCTTC
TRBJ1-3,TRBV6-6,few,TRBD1,CASTMTGVGGNTIYF,TGTGCCAGCACTATGACAGGGGTCGGTGGAAACACCATATATTTT
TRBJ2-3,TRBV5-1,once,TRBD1,CASSRGQGIGGTDTQYF,TGCGCCAGCAGCCGGGGACAGGGTATTGGTGGCACAGATACGCAGTATTTT
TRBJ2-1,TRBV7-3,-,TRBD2,CASSLSGSGAYNEQFF,TGTGCCAGCAGCTTATCGGGTAGCGGGGCCTACAATGAGCAGTTCTTC
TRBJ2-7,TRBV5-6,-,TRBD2,CASSPVLAGPTYEQYF,TGTGCCAGCAGCCCTGTACTAGCGGGACCGACCTACGAGCAGTACTTC
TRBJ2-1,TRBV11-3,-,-,CASSLGVYNEQFF,TGTGCCAGCAGCTTAGGTGTATACAATGAGCAGTTCTTC
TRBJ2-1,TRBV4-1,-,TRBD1,CASSPGQGPYNEQFF,TGCGCCAGCAGCCCGGGACAGGGTCCGTACAATGAGCAGTTCTTC
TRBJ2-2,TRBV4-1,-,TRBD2,CASSPGGSNTGELFF,TGCGCCAGCAGCCCGGGGGGATCGAACACCGGGGAGCTGTTTTTT